A single sample gave rise to the 26 T cell receptor beta chains below, sequenced in a study of vaccination effects on CD4 cells after COVID-19. Expansion with viral peptide pools was applied to antigen-specific CD4+ T cells by the ViraFEST assay prior to sequencing. Having been cultured for less than 13 days, the cells underwent CD4+ T cell isolation. As their vaccination, participants received two doses of either BNT162b2 or mRNA-1273. Generated by immunoSEQ multiplex PCR, the TCRdb table keeps only in-frame clones and is missing some. The sample has fewer than 35,000 clones, almost 75% seen once. No antigen has been assigned to these receptors. Material: CD4+ T cells from PBMCs cultured with HCoV-229E spike peptides, obtained after COVID-19 vaccination. These receptors were collected from a human donor who received a COVID-19 vaccine.

This clone came up a few times. J is TRBJ1-4 and V is TRBV18, with D possibly being TRBD1 (5 bases). The germline V and J ends were trimmed by 5 bases and 8 bases, with 15 bases remaining between them. This CDR3 is built from 14 residues. Germline V gene sequence: CDR1 KGHSH, CDR2 LQKENI. In DNA, the CDR3 is TGTGCCAGCTCATCATCGACAGAACAGGAAAAACTGTTTTTT. Amino acids: CASSSSTEQEKLFF.

V usage is TRBV19 and J usage is TRBJ2-1; maybe TRBD2 (5 bases). This CDR3 comprises 13 residues. Germline V gives CDR1 LNHDA, CDR2 SQIVND (reference sequence). Trimming removed 4 bases from V and 14 bases from J, with 18 bases in between. The CDR3 sequence: CASSSSFAVGEFF. CDR3 nucleotide sequence: TGTGCCAGTAGTAGTTCGTTCGCGGTCGGGGAGTTCTTC.

This chain links TRBV30 with TRBJ2-5; D uncertain. The germline V gene has CDR1 GTSNPN and CDR2 SVGIG (reference sequence). The CDR3 length is 14 residues. The germline V and J ends were trimmed by 4 bases and 3 bases, with 15 bases remaining between them. This chain's CDR3 is CAWTTLKGKETQYF. The CDR3 DNA is TGTGCCTGGACCACACTCAAAGGGAAAGAGACCCAGTACTTC.

The chain carries TRBV6-5 and TRBJ1-2; D is undetermined. The V gene's germline CDR1 is MNHEY and CDR2 SVGAGI. V gave up 4 bases and J gave up 4 bases, with 10 bases separating them. This CDR3 spans 13 amino acids. CDR3 protein: CASSLKGGYGYTF. The CDR3 coding sequence is TGTGCCAGCAGTTTAAAGGGAGGCTATGGCTACACCTTC.

The sample holds a few counts of this clone. The V gene is TRBV3-1 (or the pseudogene TRBV3-2), the J gene TRBJ2-2; the D gene is possibly TRBD1 (7 bases). Germline CDR1 and CDR2: LGHDT and YNNKEL (reference sequence). This CDR3 is built from 15 residues. The germline V and J ends were trimmed by 8 bases and 5 bases, with 18 bases remaining between them. The CDR3 nucleotides are TGTGCCAGCTCACACCCGACAGGGAGGACCGGGGAGCTGTTTTTT. The encoded protein is CASSHPTGRTGELFF.

This clone has just a few counts. The chain combines TRBV6-4 with TRBJ2-3, with unresolved D. Trimming pared 4 bases from V and 6 bases from J, leaving 8 bases between. The CDR3 has 12 residues. CDR1 is MRHNA and CDR2 is SNTAGT in the germline V gene. The CDR3 protein is CASSAISDTQYF. CDR3 DNA sequence: TGTGCCAGCAGTGCCATCTCGGATACGCAGTATTTT.

The chain has TRBV19 and TRBJ2-2; D assignment may be TRBD1 or TRBD2 (5 bases each). The V gene's germline CDR1 is LNHDA and CDR2 SQIVND (reference sequence). The CDR3 length is 16 residues. V was cut by 4 bases and J by 2 bases, with 14 bases left in between. CDR3 region: CASSTGIGTNTGELFF. CDR3 bases: TGTGCCAGTAGTACCGGAATCGGGACCAACACCGGGGAGCTGTTTTTT.

The chain recombines TRBV2 with TRBJ1-3; the D is unclear. V lost 1 base and J lost 8, with 6 bases in between. Looked up from germline, CDR1 is SNHLY and CDR2 is FYNNEI. The length of the CDR3 is 12 residues. The DNA for the CDR3 is TGTGCCAGCAGTGAAGAAGTGTACACCATATATTTT. Its translation: CASSEEVYTIYF.

The chain couples TRBV6-5 to TRBJ2-5; either TRBD1 or TRBD2 may fit D (7 bases each). This CDR3 comprises 15 residues. The V end was cut by 6 bases, the J end by 3 bases, with 17 bases between. Germline loops: CDR1 MNHEY, CDR2 SVGAGI. DNA of the CDR3: TGTGCCAGCAGCCTCAGGGGGGGGCGCAAAGAGACCCAGTACTTC. Translation: CASSLRGGRKETQYF.

V usage is TRBV7-9 and J usage is TRBJ1-1, with a tentative D call TRBD1 (6 bases). Germline CDR1 is SEHNR and CDR2 is FQNEAQ (reference sequence). The ends were cut back, 1 base at V and 4 bases at J, with 10 bases in the middle. The CDR3 runs to 14 residues. The DNA for the CDR3 is TGTGCCAGCAGCTTAGGGGGGCGGGCCACTGAAGCTTTCTTT. This encodes CASSLGGRATEAFF. The variable domain in full, with the rest retrieved from reference TRBV7-9 and TRBJ1-1, is DTGVSQNPRHKITKRGQNVTFRCDPISEHNRLYWYRQTLGQGPEFLTYFQNEAQLEKSRLLSDRFSAERPKGSFSTLEIQRTEQGDSAMYLCASSLGGRATEAFFGQGTRLTVV.

V is TRBV30 and J is TRBJ1-3, with D unclear. Trimming left V 1 base short and J 4 bases short, with 20 bases between. The germline V gene encodes CDR1 GTSNPN and CDR2 SVGIG (reference sequence). This CDR3 is 17 amino acids long. The DNA of the CDR3 is TGTGCCTGGAGTGAGTTTCCAAACCGGGCCGGAGGAAACACCATATATTTT. Amino acids: CAWSEFPNRAGGNTIYF.

The genes are TRBV18 and TRBJ2-1; possibly TRBD1 or TRBD2 for D (5 bases each). The CDR3 is 17 amino acids. Trimming removed 0 bases at V and 0 bases at J, with 12 bases between. CDR1 and CDR2 from the germline V gene are KGHSH and LQKENI. CDR3 region: CASSPPKGTSSYNEQFF. In DNA, the CDR3 is TGTGCCAGCTCACCACCGAAAGGGACGAGCTCCTACAATGAGCAGTTCTTC.

This clone has only a few counts. The chain joins TRBV19 to TRBJ1-3; possibly TRBD1 for D (5 bases). The CDR3 has 17 residues. The germline V gene encodes CDR1 LNHDA and CDR2 SQIVND (reference sequence). V was shortened by 3 bases and J by 0 bases, with 15 bases between the two germline ends. In DNA, the CDR3 is TGTGCCAGTAGTATTATGACGGGACTGAGCTCTGGAAACACCATATATTTT. It yields the protein CASSIMTGLSSGNTIYF.

This chain links TRBV6-1 with TRBJ1-6; D gene unclear. The CDR3 contains 17 residues. V shed 2 bases and J shed 10 bases, with 21 bases lying between them. Looked up from germline, CDR1 is MNHNS and CDR2 is SASEGT. CDR3 protein: CASSESGLRASQSPLHF. CDR3 DNA sequence: TGTGCCAGCAGTGAAAGTGGATTGAGGGCGAGCCAGTCACCCCTCCACTTT.

The J gene is TRBJ2-3, the V gene TRBV19, with 9 bases lining up with TRBD2. There are 17 residues in the CDR3. Germline values: CDR1 LNHDA, CDR2 SQIVND (reference sequence). With V trimmed by 3 bases and J by 3 bases, 10 bases remained unmatched. The CDR3 protein is CASSMTASGMRTDTQYF. As DNA, the CDR3 is TGTGCCAGTAGTATGACGGCTAGCGGGATGAGGACAGATACGCAGTATTTT.

V is TRBV7-2 and J is TRBJ1-2, with D perhaps TRBD1 (5 bases). Germline V gene lookup returns CDR1 SGHTA and CDR2 FQGNSA. The CDR3 totals 14 residues. V dropped 5 bases and J dropped 3 bases, with 13 bases sitting between them. The CDR3 here is CASSPFRAHYGYTF. CDR3 sequence (DNA): TGTGCCAGCAGCCCCTTCAGGGCCCACTATGGCTACACCTTC.

The V call is TRBV4-1, the J call TRBJ2-7; D might be TRBD2 (5 bases). Germline assignment: CDR1 MGHRA and CDR2 YSYEKL. V lost 1 base and J lost 2, with 12 bases in between. This CDR3 is 15 amino acids long. The DNA for the CDR3 is TGCGCCAGCAGCCAAGCTGTGGGGAGAACCTACGAGCAGTACTTC. It translates to CASSQAVGRTYEQYF.

V usage is TRBV12-5 and J usage is TRBJ2-5; 8 bases are shared with TRBD1. The V gene end was trimmed by 2 bases and the J gene end by 4 bases; junction bases not matched to a gene: 6. The CDR3 contains 15 residues. The germline V gene has CDR1 LGHNT and CDR2 FRNRAP. The CDR3: CASGLSQGAIETQYF. The DNA of the CDR3 is TGTGCTAGTGGTTTGAGTCAGGGGGCGATAGAGACCCAGTACTTC.

This chain links TRBV18 with TRBJ1-1; D possibly corresponds to TRBD1 (6 bases). CDR1 and CDR2 from the germline V gene are KGHSH and LQKENI. The CDR3 length is 15 residues. The V and J ends lost 0 bases and 7 bases respectively, with 15 bases between them. CDR3 in DNA: TGTGCCAGCTCACCACCCGGGACAAGTACCGTTGAAGCTTTCTTT. Translated, it gives CASSPPGTSTVEAFF.

The chain has TRBV18 and TRBJ2-5; D might be TRBD1 or TRBD2, each matching 5 bases. The CDR3 covers 16 residues. Germline lookup yields CDR1 KGHSH and CDR2 LQKENI. V lost 1 base and J lost 2, with 14 bases in between. This CDR3 is CASSPLPGRSQETQYF. The CDR3 nucleotides read TGTGCCAGCTCACCACTTCCGGGACGGAGTCAAGAGACCCAGTACTTC.

This rearrangement joins TRBV7-2 to TRBJ2-5; D is possibly TRBD1 (6 bases). CDR1 and CDR2 from the germline V gene are SGHTA and FQGNSA. This CDR3 contains 13 residues. The V and J ends lost 0 bases and 5 bases respectively, with 7 bases between them. CDR3 sequence (DNA): TGTGCCAGCAGCTTAGCGAGGGGGGAGACCCAGTACTTC. This codes for CASSLARGETQYF.

The chain links TRBV2 to TRBJ2-7; no definite D call. V was trimmed by 8 bases and J by 6 bases, leaving 11 bases between them. Per germline, CDR1 SNHLY and CDR2 FYNNEI. This CDR3 is built from 11 residues. The CDR3 loop reads CASEVSGEQYF. In nucleotides, the CDR3 is TGTGCCAGCGAGGTATCGGGCGAGCAGTACTTC.

V is TRBV10-1 and J is TRBJ1-3; D not resolved. V lost 4 bases, J lost 2 bases, and 12 bases lay in between. The CDR3 is 15 residues long. The germline CDR1 and CDR2 sequences are WNHNN and SYGVQD (reference sequence). The DNA of the CDR3 is TGCGCCAGCAGTGGAAGAATCGGGCCTGGAAACACCATATATTTT. Protein: CASSGRIGPGNTIYF.

The V gene is TRBV14, the J gene TRBJ2-3; D may be TRBD1 (5 bases). Germline CDR1 SGHDN, CDR2 FVKESK. Trimming stripped 7 bases from V and 2 bases from J, with 19 bases between. The CDR3 has 16 amino acids. This CDR3 is CASTPGLGAYTDTQYF. The CDR3 DNA follows: TGTGCCAGCACCCCAGGTCTAGGGGCCTACACAGATACGCAGTATTTT.

The CDR3 protein is CASSLVQSGGELFF. The CDR3 nucleotides are TGTGCCAGCAGCTTAGTTCAGTCGGGCGGGGAGCTGTTTTTT. The genes are TRBV7-2 and TRBJ2-2; D not resolved. V shed 1 base and J shed 7 bases, with 10 bases lying between them. This CDR3 comprises 14 residues. Germline assignment: CDR1 SGHTA and CDR2 FQGNSA. Supplemented by reference TRBV7-2 and TRBJ2-2, the full variable domain reads GAGVSQSPSNKVTEKGKDVELRCDPISGHTALYWYRQSLGQGLEFLIYFQGNSAPDKSGLPSDRFSAERTGGSVSTLTIQRTQQEDSAVYLCASSLVQSGGELFFGEGSRLTVL.

The chain couples TRBV5-1 to TRBJ2-1; 9 bases line up with TRBD2. CDR3 length: 16 residues. The germline V gene has CDR1 SGHRS and CDR2 YFSETQ. After removal of 6 bases from V and 8 bases from J, the junction contained 15 bases not matched to a gene. The CDR3, as DNA: TGCGCCAGCACCCCAGGGGGTAGCGGGAGTGGTTATGAGCAGTTCTTC. Its translation: CASTPGGSGSGYEQFF.